The source of this T cell receptor (beta chain) is a study of T cells expressing NK-cell markers (dated by TCRdb to the early 2020s). Describing the broader study: In sorted CD3+CD56+NKG2C+, CD3+CD56+NKG2C- and CD3+CD56-NKG2C+ T-cell subsets from about 8 donors, TCR beta-chain repertoires were profiled. Of the eight sequenced donors, seven were found to be HCMV-seropositive and one was found to be HCMV-seronegative. The eight sequenced donors were randomly selected healthy volunteers, three men and five women. The libraries were sequenced on Illumina HiSeq 2000/2500, MiSeq or NextSeq, producing 2 x 150 bp reads. Study-level results and caveats: Those dominant clonotypes were again the most abundant among CD3+CD56-NKG2C+ cells in a handful of donors, at roughly 25-65%. In six donors, the dominant CD3+CD56+NKG2C+ clonotypes ranked among the top 10 CD8+ clonotypes, making up 1.0-7.0% of CD8+ T cells. It remained unclear whether the expanded NKG2C-expressing T cell clones were specific for HCMV antigens.

The CDR3 runs 18 residues from the cysteine to the phenylalanine. No DNA is recorded. The CDR1 and CDR2 encoded by the germline V gene (reference sequence) are LNHDA and SQIVND. With regard to this clonotype: The clone's antigen remains unknown.

A commercial ELISA kit detecting HCMV-specific IgG in serum was used to determine HCMV serostatus. Ficoll density gradient centrifugation was used to isolate peripheral blood mononuclear cells from blood. For sequencing, an Illumina HiSeq 2000 was employed. The TCR beta cDNA libraries were made using 5'RACE template switching, a step that added both a universal primer site and unique molecular identifiers. cDNA synthesis was primed from the TCR beta constant segment and was followed by two successive PCR amplification steps. Concerning the study's data processing: MIGEC handled demultiplexing of the reads and grouping by UMI, while MiTCR was used to assemble and quantify clonotypes. Only TCR cDNA sequences supported by at least two reads were kept to exclude erroneous sequences. The tcR package was used for downstream repertoire analysis, and clonotypes were matched across fractions by CDR3 nucleotide sequence plus V segment. VDJmatch was used to annotate antigen specificity against VDJdb, with one amino acid substitution in CDR3 permitted. TCRdb reprocessed the reads, reporting each CDR3 protein sequence once and no DNA. These V and J calls derive from TCRdb rather than the authors' analysis. The sample's records list about 460,000 distinct CDR3 sequences. The ten largest clones take up over 1.1% of the sample.

The sample taken for sequencing was blood T cells: a sorted CD56 or NKG2C T cell subset, CD4+ or CD8+ T cells, or bulk PBMC T cells (not recorded which). This TCR was sampled from a woman between 50 and 59 years old in good health. Donor details come from another sample of the same person, matched by shared clones. The chain is made from TRBV19 and TRBJ2-4; TCRdb calls TRBD1, which cannot be checked without DNA. The CDR3 has the sequence CASSIGFGTGLAKNIQYF.